This T cell receptor (beta chain) was documented in a study of blood T cell repertoires in COVID-19. Study-level background: Acute and convalescent COVID-19 specimens originated in the United States, Italy and Spain. Sample material is recorded as cDNA or gDNA derived from T cells, B-cell-depleted T cells, or PBMCs.

The V gene's germline CDR1 is MNHEY and CDR2 SVGEGT. The CDR3 is 17 amino acids. The V end was cut by 0 bases, the J end by 5 bases, with 19 bases between. The authors' processing: Reference gene primer amplification gave estimated nucleated cell counts. Profiled with immunoSEQ multiplex PCR; TCRdb holds only in-frame clones, not every one. The V and J calls and clone size were taken over from that table, and D and trimming were inferred from the DNA. The sample contains around 170,000 clones, less than 90% of which appear only once. This sequence was found in a woman in her 70s with acute or convalescent COVID-19. V is TRBV6-2 or TRBV6-3 and J is TRBJ2-5; a weak D match, TRBD1 (6 bases). Sequencing was carried out using peripheral blood. This CDR3 reads CASSYSGRGVQRETQYF. The CDR3 region has the DNA TGTGCCAGCAGTTACTCGGGCAGGGGAGTGCAGAGGGAGACCCAGTACTTC.